These 27 T cell receptor beta chains share one sample of origin, sequenced in a study of human T cells and chemical hapten exposure. MiXCR, applied by TCRdb to the RACE reads, yields one record per CDR3 protein. The sample yields roughly 380,000 distinct CDR3 sequences, roughly 6.3% seen once. As to time point: patch test 2, 6 weeks after DPC sensitization. This sample's treatment: therapeutic diphenylcyclopropenone sensitization with weekly scalp DPC. The sample here was whole blood, taken in connection with sensitization to the hapten diphenylcyclopropenone (DPC). These receptors were collected from a woman between 18 and 30 years old with alopecia areata. Some clones in this sample may be carry-over from other donors' samples.

The J gene is TRBJ2-2, the V gene TRBV5-1; D call uncertain. Trimming cost V 4 bases and J 0 bases, with 10 bases left between them. The germline V gene encodes CDR1 SGHRS and CDR2 YFSETQ. This CDR3 is built from 15 residues. The CDR3 is CASSLRPANTGELFF. DNA for the CDR3: TGCGCCAGCAGCCTCCGACCCGCGAACACCGGGGAGCTGTTTTTT.

This clonotype was seen a few times. V and J are TRBV5-1 and TRBJ2-3, with TRBD2 matching 10 bases. The CDR3 covers 18 residues. Trimming cost V 1 base and J 0 bases; bases outside gene matches: 8. The germline CDR1 and CDR2 sequences are SGHRS and YFSETQ. In DNA form, the CDR3 reads TGCGCCAGCAGCTTGCCCGGACTAGCGGTGCAAAGCACAGATACGCAGTATTTT. Residues: CASSLPGLAVQSTDTQYF.

The chain combines TRBV6-1 with TRBJ1-1; 8 positions agree with TRBD1. The CDR3 contains 14 residues. Germline V gene data show CDR1 as MNHNS and CDR2 as SASEGT. V trimming: 5 bases; J trimming: 4 bases; junction bases outside the gene matches: 6. The CDR3 protein is CASSRGQESTEAFF. The DNA for the CDR3 is TGTGCCAGCAGTAGGGGACAGGAAAGCACTGAAGCTTTCTTT.

This chain connects TRBV20-1 to TRBJ2-7; D unclear. This CDR3 region has 13 residues. Germline CDR1 DFQATT, CDR2 SNEGSKA (reference sequence). Trimming took off 1 base at V and 3 bases at J, with 10 bases between the two ends. The CDR3 nucleotides are TGCAGTGCTAGAGGTAGAAACAGCTACGAGCAGTACTTC. Its translation: CSARGRNSYEQYF.

Many counts were recorded for this clonotype. The chain uses TRBV6-5 and TRBJ1-6; D uncertain. Trimming took 5 bases from V and 6 from J, leaving 17 bases between them. This CDR3 is built from 16 residues. Germline loops: CDR1 MNHEY, CDR2 SVGAGI. This chain's CDR3 is CASSNLLGSGNSPLHF. In DNA, the CDR3 is TGTGCCAGCAGTAACCTGTTGGGAAGCGGTAATTCACCCCTCCACTTT.

This clonotype was observed many times. V is TRBV28 and J is TRBJ1-2; 11 positions agree with TRBD1. The J segment lost 6 bases and the V segment lost 1 base, leaving 10 bases of the junction unmatched. The germline CDR1 and CDR2 sequences are MDHEN and SYDVKM. The length of the CDR3 is 17 residues. The DNA for the CDR3 is TGTGCCAGCAGTTTATTAGGGACAGGGGGAGGAAAGCATGGCTACACCTTC. This sequence encodes CASSLLGTGGGKHGYTF.

This clonotype has a count of ten or more. This chain connects TRBV5-4 to TRBJ2-3; D is unclear. Trimming removed 0 bases from V and 0 bases from J, with 8 bases in between. Germline CDR1 and CDR2: SGHNT and YYREEE (reference sequence). This CDR3 region has 15 residues. The CDR3 DNA is TGTGCCAGCAGCTTGGCATGGGGTAGCACAGATACGCAGTATTTT. This translates into CASSLAWGSTDTQYF.

This clonotype was counted only a few times. The J gene is TRBJ2-1, the V gene TRBV5-1, with TRBD2 matching over 8 bases. The CDR3 contains 14 residues. Per germline, CDR1 SGHRS and CDR2 YFSETQ. Trimming removed 7 bases from V and 6 bases from J; junction bases left unmatched: 9. CDR3 bases: TGCGCCAGCTCTGATGACAGCGGGGGCAATGAGCAGTTCTTC. This encodes CASSDDSGGNEQFF.

Many counts were recorded for this clonotype. V is TRBV19 and J is TRBJ1-5, with 7 bases fitting TRBD1. Unmatched junction bases numbered 7, after V lost 4 bases and J lost 7 bases. CDR1 is LNHDA and CDR2 is SQIVND in the germline V gene (reference sequence). The CDR3 length is 14 residues. CDR3 sequence: CASSTAGGRQPQHF. CDR3 bases: TGTGCCAGTAGTACTGCAGGGGGAAGGCAGCCCCAGCATTTT.

This clonotype was counted ten times or more. CDR3 in DNA: TGCAGCGTGACAGGGTTCCCTGAGCAGTTCTTC. Translating it yields CSVTGFPEQFF. The V and J genes are TRBV29-1 and TRBJ2-1, with 7 bases aligning to TRBD1. The CDR3 runs to 11 residues. V lost 6 bases to trimming and J lost 9 bases; unmatched junction nucleotides: 5. Germline V CDR1 and CDR2: SQVTM, ANQGSEA.

This clonotype showed up many times. V is TRBV11-2 and J is TRBJ2-2; perhaps D is TRBD1 or TRBD2 (5 bases each). Germline-derived CDR1 and CDR2 are SGHAT and FQNNGV. The germline V and J ends were trimmed by 8 bases and 6 bases, with 13 bases remaining between them. This CDR3 region has 13 residues. In nucleotides, the CDR3 is TGTGCCAGCCCGAAAGGGGACGCCGGGGAGCTGTTTTTT. This sequence encodes CASPKGDAGELFF.

This clonotype was seen repeatedly, ten times or more. The chain joins TRBV5-5 to TRBJ1-3; TRBD1 agrees at 7 bases. V lost 5 bases to trimming and J lost 0 bases; unmatched junction nucleotides: 11. The CDR3 extends over 17 amino acids. Germline V gene lookup returns CDR1 SGHKS and CDR2 YYEKEE (reference sequence). Written as DNA, the CDR3 is TGTGCCAGCAGGTCCGGGACAGAGTGGTTCTCTGGAAACACCATATATTTT. Amino acids: CASRSGTEWFSGNTIYF.

This clonotype was found many times. The chain joins TRBV27 to TRBJ1-6, with a weak D call TRBD1 (5 bases). The CDR3 consists of 11 residues. Trimming took off 3 bases at V and 12 bases at J, with 6 bases between the two ends. Germline CDR1 is MNHEY and CDR2 is SMNVEV (reference sequence). The CDR3 reads CASSFGGPLHF. Here the CDR3 DNA reads TGTGCCAGCAGTTTCGGGGGACCCCTCCACTTT.

This clonotype has ten or more counts. CDR3 DNA: TGTGCCAGCAGCTGGACAGGGACTGCTGGAAACACCATATATTTT. Translated: CASSWTGTAGNTIYF. The chain has TRBV7-2 and TRBJ1-3; 8 positions match TRBD1. The CDR3 is 15 residues long. Germline V gene data show CDR1 as SGHTA and CDR2 as FQGNSA. V lost 4 bases, J lost 2 bases, and 4 bases stayed unmatched.

This clonotype appeared a few times. The chain links TRBV6-5 to TRBJ2-3, with 7 bases that match TRBD2. Germline-derived CDR1 and CDR2 are MNHEY and SVGAGI. The CDR3 is 16 amino acids. V lost 4 bases to trimming and J lost 0 bases; unmatched junction nucleotides: 7. In nucleotides, the CDR3 is TGTGCCAGCAGTTCTCGACTAGCAGCTAGCACAGATACGCAGTATTTT. Its translation is CASSSRLAASTDTQYF.

The chain joins TRBV29-1 to TRBJ2-1; D perhaps matches TRBD1 (8 bases). Trimming removed 6 bases at V and 6 bases at J, with 18 bases between. The germline CDR1 and CDR2 sequences are SQVTM and ANQGSEA. There are 14 residues in the CDR3. The CDR3 is CSVARGTGSNEQFF. In nucleotides, the CDR3 is TGCAGCGTGGCGCGGGGGACAGGAAGCAATGAGCAGTTCTTC.

In this sample, this clonotype turned up many times. The rearrangement uses TRBV20-1 and TRBJ1-2; a weak D match, TRBD1 (5 bases). Germline V lookup: CDR1 DFQATT, CDR2 SNEGSKA (reference sequence). V gave up 1 base and J gave up 0 bases, with 21 bases separating them. The CDR3 runs 18 residues. CDR3 sequence: CSARAAGGTRITNYGYTF. The CDR3 coding sequence is TGCAGTGCTAGAGCAGCCGGAGGGACGAGAATTACTAACTATGGCTACACCTTC.

The chain is built from TRBV2 and TRBJ2-7; tentative D call: TRBD1 (6 bases). From germline, CDR1 is SNHLY and CDR2 FYNNEI. The CDR3 loop spans 13 amino acids. V lost 4 bases, J lost 3 bases, and 10 bases lay in between. CDR3 nucleotides: TGTGCCAGCAGTGTGGAACAGGGCTACGAGCAGTACTTC. Translation gives CASSVEQGYEQYF.

V and J are TRBV6-5 and TRBJ2-6; no clear D gene. CDR3 length equals 12 residues. Germline V gives CDR1 MNHEY, CDR2 SVGAGI. V lost 2 bases, J lost 9 bases, and 5 bases lay in between. The CDR3 reads CASSYDNNVLTF. The CDR3 DNA reads TGTGCCAGCAGTTACGACAACAACGTCCTGACTTTC.

This chain links TRBV7-2 with TRBJ1-4; unclear D gene. The CDR3 runs to 15 residues. Germline V gives CDR1 SGHTA, CDR2 FQGNSA. With 1 base removed from V and 3 bases from J, the gap between germline ends came to 9 bases. The CDR3 coding sequence is TGTGCCAGCAGCTTAGAGGTCTCACCTAATGAAAAACTGTTTTTT. It translates to CASSLEVSPNEKLFF.

This clonotype has ten or more counts. The chain couples TRBV6-5 to TRBJ1-2; D may be TRBD1 (6 bases). This CDR3 is 15 amino acids long. CDR1 MNHEY and CDR2 SVGAGI come from the germline V gene. V lost 7 bases, J lost 6 bases, and 21 bases lay in between. CDR3 nucleotide sequence: TGTGCCAGCACTAAGGACAGTGCCACCACGCATGGCTACACCTTC. Translation: CASTKDSATTHGYTF.

This clonotype was counted ten times or more. The gene calls are TRBV9 and TRBJ2-7, with 8 bases that match TRBD1. J gave up 0 bases and V 3 bases, and 5 bases lay outside the gene matches. Germline assignment: CDR1 SGDLS and CDR2 YYNGEE. CDR3 size: 15 residues. The CDR3: CASSEATGGSYEQYF. The CDR3 coding sequence is TGTGCCAGCAGCGAAGCAACAGGGGGCTCCTACGAGCAGTACTTC.

This clonotype was observed many times. The genes are TRBV7-9 and TRBJ1-4; D is undetermined. The V gene lost 1 base and the J gene lost 17 bases, with 20 bases spanning the gap. The germline V gene has CDR1 SEHNR and CDR2 FQNEAQ (reference sequence). CDR3 length: 14 residues. This CDR3 is CASSLDSGLERAFF. The CDR3 DNA follows: TGTGCCAGCAGCTTAGATTCCGGTTTGGAGAGGGCTTTTTTT.

This clonotype was counted many times. This chain joins TRBV29-1 and TRBJ2-2, with a tentative D call TRBD2 (5 bases). The CDR3 length is 12 residues. The V gene lost 2 bases and the J gene lost 7 bases, with 8 bases spanning the gap. The V gene's germline CDR1 is SQVTM and CDR2 ANQGSEA. CDR3 nucleotide sequence: TGCAGCGTTGAATTGGGGAGCGGGGAGCTGTTTTTT. The encoded protein is CSVELGSGELFF.

This clonotype occurred once. The chain recombines TRBV6-5 with TRBJ2-7; D gene unclear. Looked up from germline, CDR1 is MNHEY and CDR2 is SVGAGI. The CDR3 runs to 11 residues. With 8 bases removed from V and 6 bases from J, the gap between germline ends came to 11 bases. The CDR3 reads CASGSIGEQYF. CDR3 sequence (DNA): TGTGCCAGCGGCAGTATTGGCGAGCAGTACTTC.

This clonotype was seen at least ten times. The chain couples TRBV7-2 to TRBJ1-6; 7 bases match TRBD1. The CDR3 runs to 13 residues. V gave up 3 bases and J gave up 11 bases; unmatched junction bases: 4. Germline V gene sequence: CDR1 SGHTA, CDR2 FQGNSA. CDR3 sequence reads: CASSLLTGPPLHF. The DNA for the CDR3 is TGTGCCAGCAGCTTGTTGACAGGGCCACCCCTCCACTTT.

The chain joins TRBV27 to TRBJ2-7; possibly TRBD1 for D (6 bases). CDR1 and CDR2 from the germline V gene are MNHEY and SMNVEV (reference sequence). V gave up 5 bases and J gave up 0 bases, with 11 bases separating them. The CDR3 loop spans 14 amino acids. CDR3 in amino acids: CASSPQGISYEQYF. The CDR3 region has the DNA TGTGCCAGCAGTCCTCAGGGGATCTCCTACGAGCAGTACTTC.